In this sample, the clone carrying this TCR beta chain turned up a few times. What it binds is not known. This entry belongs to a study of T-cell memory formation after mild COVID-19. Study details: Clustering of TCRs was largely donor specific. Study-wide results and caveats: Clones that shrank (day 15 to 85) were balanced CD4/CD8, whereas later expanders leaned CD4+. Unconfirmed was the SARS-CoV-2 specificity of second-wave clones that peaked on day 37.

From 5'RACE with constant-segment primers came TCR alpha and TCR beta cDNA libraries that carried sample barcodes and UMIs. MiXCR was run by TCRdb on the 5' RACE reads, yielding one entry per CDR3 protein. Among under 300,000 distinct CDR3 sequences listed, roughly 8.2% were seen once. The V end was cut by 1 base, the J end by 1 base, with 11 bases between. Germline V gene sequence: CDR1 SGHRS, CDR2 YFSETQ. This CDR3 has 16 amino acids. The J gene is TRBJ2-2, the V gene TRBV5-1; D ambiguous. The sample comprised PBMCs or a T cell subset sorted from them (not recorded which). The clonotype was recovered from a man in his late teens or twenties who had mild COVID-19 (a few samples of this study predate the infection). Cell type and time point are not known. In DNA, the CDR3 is TGCGCCAGCAGCTTGCTGACTGGGGAGAACACCGGGGAGCTGTTTTTT. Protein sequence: CASSLLTGENTGELFF.